This T cell receptor beta chain was documented in a study of immune characterization of retroperitoneal liposarcoma. This clonotype came up a few times. CDR3 length equals 14 residues. The germline V gene encodes CDR1 MNHEY and CDR2 SVGAGI. After removal of 2 bases from V and 1 base from J, the junction contained 0 bases not matched to a gene. TCRdb redid the calling of the PCR reads with MiXCR, one entry per CDR3 protein. This table has about 3,000 distinct CDR3 sequences, about 46% appearing once. The TCR originated in a male donor with retroperitoneal liposarcoma. The V call is TRBV6-5, the J call TRBJ1-1; 8 bases are shared with TRBD1. Sequenced material: tumor tissue. CDR3 amino acids: CASSYGTGNTEAFF. The CDR3 region has the DNA TGTGCCAGCAGTTACGGGACAGGGAACACTGAAGCTTTCTTT.